These 20 T cell receptor beta chains were sequenced from one sample in a study of CD8 T cells in ankylosing spondylitis. No antigen is known for these receptors. TCRdb re-derived calls from the 5' RACE reads in MiXCR, one entry per CDR3 protein. The data hold about 540,000 distinct CDR3 sequences, with approximately 11% observed a single time. The study, taken as a whole, reports: Blood of patients with ankylosing spondylitis appeared to be characterized by a TCR beta motif of several highly homologous variants.

Sequenced sample: blood, either unsorted or a sorted T cell fraction (not recorded which). The receptor source for this set is a male donor with ankylosing spondylitis.

V is TRBV29-1 and J is TRBJ2-1; TRBD1 might be the D (7 bases). This CDR3 is 14 amino acids long. Trimming left V 7 bases short and J 8 bases short, with 21 bases between. Germline CDR1 is SQVTM and CDR2 is ANQGSEA. CDR3 sequence (DNA): TGCAGCGCCCAGGGGGGCCCGGGTTCTTATGAGCAGTTCTTC. Encoded protein: CSAQGGPGSYEQFF.

This clonotype was counted only a few times. V gene TRBV27 combines with J gene TRBJ2-1, with 10 bases fitting TRBD2. Germline V gene data show CDR1 as MNHEY and CDR2 as SMNVEV (reference sequence). V gave up 6 bases and J gave up 0 bases; unmatched junction bases: 5. The CDR3 has 16 residues. The CDR3 DNA is TGTGCCAGCAGGGCGGGACTAGCGACCTCCTACAATGAGCAGTTCTTC. Amino acid sequence: CASRAGLATSYNEQFF.

This clonotype was observed many times. The V call is TRBV29-1, the J call TRBJ2-3, with 10 bases that match TRBD1. Germline loops: CDR1 SQVTM, CDR2 ANQGSEA. Losses at the gene ends were 6 bases for V and 0 bases for J; bases not matched to a gene: 3. The CDR3 extends over 14 amino acids. The CDR3 DNA follows: TGCAGCGTGGGGGGACAGGGGAGCACAGATACGCAGTATTTT. This gives the protein CSVGGQGSTDTQYF.

The chain combines TRBV6-1 with TRBJ2-7, with no clear D. Between the trimmed V and J ends, which lost 1 base and 0 bases, there was a span of 7 bases. From germline, CDR1 is MNHNS and CDR2 SASEGT. This CDR3 is built from 14 residues. The CDR3 reads CASSEVSASYEQYF. In nucleotides, the CDR3 is TGTGCCAGCAGTGAAGTCAGCGCCTCCTACGAGCAGTACTTC.

This clonotype has a handful of counts. The chain uses TRBV24-1 and TRBJ2-5; D remains unclear. This CDR3 is 13 amino acids long. CDR1 and CDR2 from the germline V gene are KGHDR and SFDVKD. V lost 9 bases, J lost 2 bases, and 12 bases lay in between. The CDR3 sequence: CATRGRVQETQYF. CDR3 DNA sequence: TGTGCCACCCGCGGACGGGTTCAAGAGACCCAGTACTTC.

The rearrangement uses TRBV15 and TRBJ2-5; D tentatively reads TRBD1 or TRBD2 (5 bases each). The CDR3 is 12 residues long. Germline V gives CDR1 LNHNV, CDR2 YYDKDF (reference sequence). Between the trimmed V and J ends, which lost 1 base and 7 bases, there was a span of 7 bases. The CDR3 DNA reads as TGTGCCACCAGCAGAGGTGGGGGGACCCAGTACTTC. It encodes CATSRGGGTQYF. Combining the CDR3 with reference TRBV15 and TRBJ2-5 gives the whole variable domain DAMVIQNPRYQVTQFGKPVTLSCSQTLNHNVMYWYQQKSSQAPKLLFHYYDKDFNNEADTPDNFQSRRPNTSFCFLDIRSPGLGDTAMYLCATSRGGGTQYFGPGTRLLVL.

The CDR3 protein is CASSLFLAGTDTQYF. The CDR3 DNA is TGTGCCAGCAGCCTCTTTCTAGCCGGGACAGATACGCAGTATTTT. The rearrangement uses TRBV14 and TRBJ2-3; a possible D gene is TRBD2 (5 bases). The CDR3 is made up of 15 amino acids. Trimming stripped 4 bases from V and 3 bases from J, with 14 bases between. CDR1 is SGHDN and CDR2 is FVKESK in the germline V gene.

The chain has TRBV2 and TRBJ2-3, with D possibly TRBD2 on 5 matching bases. The V end was cut by 3 bases, the J end by 1 base, with 11 bases between. Looked up from germline, CDR1 is SNHLY and CDR2 is FYNNEI. The CDR3 is 15 amino acids. The CDR3 DNA is TGTGCCAGCAGTGAGACGGACTTACGCACAGATACGCAGTATTTT. It is translated as CASSETDLRTDTQYF.

This clonotype was counted at least ten times. The rearrangement uses TRBV12-3 or TRBV12-4 and TRBJ2-7; a weak D match, TRBD2 (5 bases). V was cut by 3 bases and J by 0 bases, with 18 bases left in between. The CDR3 runs to 17 residues. The CDR3 DNA is TGTGCCAGCAGTTTCTGCGGCTTAGAGGACTGCTCCTACGAGCAGTACGTC. Translation gives CASSFCGLEDCSYEQYV.

This clonotype was counted a few times. This chain connects TRBV4-2 to TRBJ2-4, with D perhaps being TRBD1 or TRBD2 (5 bases each). The V end was cut by 0 bases, the J end by 7 bases, with 10 bases between. The CDR3 contains 14 residues. Germline V gene lookup returns CDR1 LGHNA and CDR2 YNFKEQ. CDR3 protein: CASSQDARDNIQYF. CDR3 sequence (DNA): TGTGCCAGCAGCCAAGACGCCCGGGACAACATTCAGTACTTC.

This clonotype was recorded at least ten times. This chain links TRBV5-1 with TRBJ2-1; 10 positions match TRBD2. J lost 6 bases, V lost 4 bases, and 4 bases had no gene match. This CDR3 spans 14 amino acids. The V gene's germline CDR1 is SGHRS and CDR2 YFSETQ. As DNA, the CDR3 is TGCGCCAGCAGCGACGCTAGCGGGGGCAATGAGCAGTTCTTC. Its protein is CASSDASGGNEQFF. Filled out from reference TRBV5-1 and TRBJ2-1, the complete variable domain reads KAGVTQTPRYLIKTRGQQVTLSCSPISGHRSVSWYQQTPGQGLQFLFEYFSETQRNKGNFPGRFSGRQFSNSRSEMNVSTLELGDSALYLCASSDASGGNEQFFGPGTRLTVL.

This chain joins TRBV6-2 or TRBV6-3 and TRBJ2-3; 7 bases line up with TRBD1. V shed 2 bases, J shed 6 bases, and the junction held 5 bases outside the gene matches. CDR3 length equals 14 residues. In germline, CDR1 is MNHEY, CDR2 SVGEGT. The CDR3 loop is CASSYEGAPDTQYF. CDR3 nucleotide sequence: TGTGCCAGCAGTTACGAGGGGGCTCCGGATACGCAGTATTTT.

About this clonotype: With a much larger clone just one base away, this may be a read error. This CDR3 fails to terminate in the conserved phenylalanine or tryptophan, so it likely reflects a read error. The chain employs TRBV7-2 and TRBJ2-1; TRBD2 aligns across 10 bases. This CDR3 is 16 amino acids long. CDR1 and CDR2 (germline): SGHTA, FQGNSA. V lost 7 bases, J lost 4 bases, and 10 bases stayed unmatched. CDR3 coding DNA: TGTGCCAGCACCCTGGGGCTAGCGGGAGTTTACAATGAGCAGTTCTTA. This sequence encodes CASTLGLAGVYNEQFL.

This clonotype was observed a few times. The chain is built from TRBV20-1 and TRBJ2-2; 7 bases agree with TRBD1. V gave up 6 bases and J gave up 4 bases; unmatched junction bases: 5. Germline CDR1 reads DFQATT; CDR2 reads SNEGSKA (reference sequence). The CDR3 runs 13 residues. The CDR3 sequence is CSARDSRTGELFF. In nucleotides, the CDR3 is TGCAGTGCCCGGGACAGTCGCACCGGGGAGCTGTTTTTT.

This clonotype has a handful of counts. CDR3 loop: CASSPRVDSGDNEQFF. As DNA, the CDR3 is TGTGCCAGCTCACCCCGCGTGGATAGCGGGGACAATGAGCAGTTCTTC. The chain employs TRBV18 and TRBJ2-1, with TRBD2 identical over 8 bases. The trim removed 3 bases at V and 5 bases at J, leaving 9 bases unmatched. CDR1 is KGHSH and CDR2 is LQKENI in the germline V gene. The CDR3 consists of 16 residues.

This clonotype was seen a handful of times. The rearrangement uses TRBV28 and TRBJ1-1; 7 bases match TRBD1. The V and J ends lost 5 bases and 3 bases, in that order; junction bases with no gene match: 9. This CDR3 region has 15 residues. The germline gives CDR1 MDHEN, CDR2 SYDVKM. The CDR3 region is CASSARDRAHTEAFF. CDR3 coding DNA: TGTGCCAGCAGTGCCCGGGACAGAGCCCACACTGAAGCTTTCTTT. Filled out from reference TRBV28 and TRBJ1-1, the complete variable domain reads DVKVTQSSRYLVKRTGEKVFLECVQDMDHENMFWYRQDPGLGLRLIYFSYDVKMKEKGDIPEGYSVSREKKERFSLILESASTNQTSMYLCASSARDRAHTEAFFGQGTRLTVV.

The gene calls are TRBV6-4 and TRBJ2-3; no definite D call. The CDR3 is made up of 12 amino acids. V dropped 2 bases and J dropped 8 bases, with 8 bases sitting between them. The germline CDR1 and CDR2 sequences are MRHNA and SNTAGT. CDR3 region: CASSDRTGTQYF. The CDR3 DNA reads TGTGCCAGCAGTGACAGGACCGGTACGCAGTATTTT.

A few counts support this clonotype. The V call is TRBV7-9, the J call TRBJ1-1, with D perhaps matching TRBD1 (6 bases). Deletions cut 5 bases from V and 1 base from J, with 11 bases between. The germline V gene has CDR1 SEHNR and CDR2 FQNEAQ (reference sequence). This CDR3 is built from 14 residues. The DNA for the CDR3 is TGTGCCAGCAGCGCTAGGACAGCGAACACTGAAGCTTTCTTT. This codes for CASSARTANTEAFF.

The chain employs TRBV6-1 and TRBJ2-2; D is ambiguous. V gave up 11 bases and J gave up 6 bases, with 16 bases separating them. Germline CDR1 and CDR2: MNHNS and SASEGT. The CDR3 consists of 13 residues. This CDR3 is CAASEMPPGELFF. In nucleotides, the CDR3 is TGTGCCGCCTCGGAAATGCCCCCCGGGGAGCTGTTTTTT.

This clonotype has only a few counts. The V and J genes are TRBV15 and TRBJ2-1; no clear D. The CDR3 covers 15 residues. CDR1 is LNHNV, CDR2 YYDKDF, per germline (reference sequence). Trimming shortened V by 0 bases and J by 4 bases, and 10 bases separated the two germline ends. The CDR3 spells CATSRDRNRYNEQFF. Written as DNA, the CDR3 is TGTGCCACCAGCAGAGATCGAAACAGATACAATGAGCAGTTCTTC.